Listed here is a single T cell receptor (beta chain). With the read ending 3 residues before the CDR3 end, the germline J gene is used to fill in that end. The identical CDR3 is also encoded by other nucleotide sequences in the sample. This entry is derived from a study of T cells in women clearing cervical HPV infection. Study at large: Cases were women with histologically confirmed HPV16-related CIN3 or worse, including 2 invasive cancers. Control women cleared a single incident HPV16 infection within 12 months. Controls gave blood once infection was undetectable; cases at lesion identification.

Average input was approximately 1.3 ug genomic DNA for immunoSEQ TCR beta CDR3 amplification. Assay used: immunoSEQ multiplex PCR; TCRdb lists only in-frame clones, some missing. The sample features approximately 49,000 clones, with around 1.6% in its top ten. The ends lost 2 bases at V and 7 bases at J; junction bases unmatched: 7. This CDR3 spans 14 amino acids. Germline V gene lookup returns CDR1 GTSNPN and CDR2 SVGIG (reference sequence). Sequenced: blood buffy coat. This sequence originates from a woman aged 18 to 75 with a cervical HPV16 infection that either progressed to CIN3+ or cleared (not recorded which). V and J are TRBV30 and TRBJ2-2; 7 bases match TRBD2. The CDR3 bases that were read are TGTGCCTGGAGTCAGGCGGGAGTTAGCGGGGAG. The encoded protein is CAWSQAGVSGE. The whole CDR3 protein is CAWSQAGVSGELFF.